This T cell receptor (beta chain) came from a study of T cell responses to AZD1222 COVID-19 vaccine. Produced via immunoSEQ multiplex PCR; TCRdb's table is partial and in-frame only. The data hold around 140,000 clones, with more than 80% observed a single time. Concerning this clone itself: What it recognizes is unknown.

The length of the CDR3 is 17 residues. Germline lookup yields CDR1 LGHNA and CDR2 YNFKEQ. Trimming removed 1 base from V and 5 bases from J, with 18 bases in between. Study findings and constraints: Repertoire sampling occurred only after the peak T cell response. Spike was spanned by vaccine-associated CD4 TCRs, which were dominant at 160-218 and 743-854. White British people made up most donors, females outnumbered males, and clonal diversity was possibly underestimated. Just five or six AZD1222 recipients tested seropositive at baseline.

The chain couples TRBV4-2 to TRBJ2-1; D gene uncertain. This specimen consisted of peripheral blood, obtained on day 0 of AZD1222 vaccination. This TCR came from an adult in good health. CDR3 amino acids: CASSQVSPRFNDNEQFF. In DNA form, the CDR3 reads TGTGCCAGCAGCCAAGTCTCCCCTAGGTTTAATGACAATGAGCAGTTCTTC.